The clone carrying this T cell receptor (beta chain) was picked up a small number of times. Antigen unknown. A much bigger clone sits one base away, suggesting this may be a read error. These data originate in a study of T cells in Graves' hyperthyroidism and ophthalmopathy. The CDR3 is 14 residues long. Deletions cut 2 bases from V and 6 bases from J, with 11 bases between. The germline gives CDR1 MNHEY, CDR2 SVGEGT. General study results and limits: Among thyroid clonotypes expanded above 0.001, most also appeared in blood.

The investigators amplified TCR beta CDR3 regions from RNA transcripts. The primer set for the first-round RT-PCR of the TCR CDR3 was HTBI. TCRdb re-called the multiplex PCR reads with MiXCR, one entry per CDR3 protein. The sample records around 290,000 distinct CDR3 sequences, roughly 13% being singletons. Across 18 months, stable Graves' hyperthyroidism was marked by no progression to ophthalmopathy. Sequences were obtained from blood. This rearrangement joins TRBV6-2 or TRBV6-3 to TRBJ2-1; D is possibly TRBD2 (6 bases). The TCR sequence derives from a woman aged 35 to 49 with Graves' hyperthyroidism. This CDR3 is CASSYAGLPNEQFF. Written as DNA, the CDR3 is TGTGCCAGCAGTTACGCGGGGTTACCCAATGAGCAGTTCTTC.